This entry lists 5 T cell receptor beta chains sequenced from one sample in a study of cytomegalovirus exposure and HLA in healthy donors. Profiling relied on immunoSEQ multiplex PCR, and the TCRdb table lists in-frame clones only, not all of them. This table holds some 190,000 clones, about 82% found once. Input material: PBMCs. The source of these receptors is a woman between 18 and 29 years old in good health and CMV-seronegative.

The chain uses TRBV28 and TRBJ2-4, with TRBD1 identical over 7 bases. Germline-derived CDR1 and CDR2 are MDHEN and SYDVKM. J gave up 2 bases and V 6 bases, and 7 bases lay outside the gene matches. The CDR3 extends over 15 amino acids. The DNA of the CDR3 is TGTGCCAGCAGCTGGGGGACAGACACCAAAAACATTCAGTACTTC. This translates into CASSWGTDTKNIQYF.

This clone was counted a few times. The V gene is TRBV5-1, the J gene TRBJ2-3, with 10 bases that match TRBD2. The ends lost 0 bases at V and 7 bases at J; junction bases unmatched: 5. Germline CDR1 and CDR2: SGHRS and YFSETQ. CDR3 size: 15 residues. The DNA for the CDR3 is TGCGCCAGCAGCTTGGGGACTAGCGGATCTTATACGCAGTATTTT. This translates into CASSLGTSGSYTQYF. The full variable domain, in which reference TRBV5-1 and TRBJ2-3 provide the parts outside the CDR3, is KAGVTQTPRYLIKTRGQQVTLSCSPISGHRSVSWYQQTPGQGLQFLFEYFSETQRNKGNFPGRFSGRQFSNSRSEMNVSTLELGDSALYLCASSLGTSGSYTQYFGPGTRLTVL.

The gene calls are TRBV2 and TRBJ2-7, with D maybe TRBD2 (5 bases). Trimming took off 3 bases at V and 7 bases at J, with 16 bases between the two ends. There are 14 residues in the CDR3. Per the germline V gene, CDR1 is SNHLY and CDR2 is FYNNEI. In DNA form, the CDR3 reads TGTGCCAGCAGTGACGGGGTCTACTTACGAGAGCAGTACTTC. Translation: CASSDGVYLREQYF.

The J gene is TRBJ2-7, the V gene TRBV14, with a tentative D call TRBD2 (5 bases). The germline V gene has CDR1 SGHDN and CDR2 FVKESK. V lost 1 base and J lost 6, with 10 bases in between. This CDR3 is 13 amino acids long. The CDR3 DNA sequence: TGTGCCAGCAGCCAAGGCGGTGAGGGCGAGCAGTACTTC. Its translation: CASSQGGEGEQYF.

J is TRBJ1-2 and V is TRBV12-5; 7 nucleotides agree with TRBD1. After removal of 2 bases from V and 3 bases from J, the junction contained 15 bases not matched to a gene. The CDR3 is made up of 18 amino acids. Germline CDR1 LGHNT, CDR2 FRNRAP. The CDR3 reads CASGLPLGNDRADYGYTF. In DNA form, the CDR3 reads TGTGCTAGTGGTTTGCCCCTCGGGAATGACAGGGCAGACTATGGCTACACCTTC.